The rows below give T cell receptor beta chains drawn from one sample of a study of T cell responses to AZD1222 COVID-19 vaccine. The data were produced by immunoSEQ multiplex PCR, yet TCRdb's version contains in-frame clones alone and is incomplete. This table holds 150,000 or so clones, about 90% found once. Sequences were derived from peripheral blood, sampled 28 days after the second AZD1222 dose. These receptor sequences come from an adult who received the AZD1222 COVID-19 vaccine. The CDR3 runs from the conserved cysteine through the conserved F or W. D genes are given only for firm matches. A row's size may be missing; if present it is once, few, many or a size class.

J gene	clone size	V gene	D gene	CDR3 protein	CDR3 DNA
TRBJ1-2	-	TRBV27	TRBD1	CASRKTRDSSGYTF	TGTGCCAGCAGGAAGACCCGGGACAGCTCTGGCTACACCTTC
TRBJ2-5	-	TRBV24-1	-	CATRGSHQETQYF	TGTGCCACCAGGGGGAGCCACCAAGAGACCCAGTACTTC
TRBJ1-5	once	TRBV9	-	CASSVRDSNQPQHF	TGTGCCAGCAGCGTAAGGGATAGCAATCAGCCCCAGCATTTT
TRBJ2-1	-	TRBV7-9	-	CASSLAEGLLRRFGQFF	TGTGCCAGCAGCTTAGCAGAGGGACTCCTCCGTCGATTTGGGCAGTTCTTC
TRBJ1-2	-	TRBV19	-	CASSIDRDSYGYTF	TGTGCCAGTAGTATAGACCGGGACTCCTATGGCTACACCTTC
TRBJ2-3	-	TRBV29-1	-	CSVDHGATDTQYF	TGCAGCGTTGACCACGGAGCCACAGATACGCAGTATTTT
TRBJ2-2	once	TRBV6-5	-	CASSYTGAGELFF	TGTGCCAGCAGTTACACGGGAGCCGGGGAGCTGTTTTTT
TRBJ2-5	-	TRBV6-5	TRBD1	CASSWGQGRETQYF	TGTGCCAGCAGCTGGGGACAGGGTCGAGAGACCCAGTACTTC
TRBJ2-2	once	TRBV5-1	TRBD2	CASSPYRLAGTNTGELFF	TGCGCCAGCAGCCCCTATCGGCTAGCGGGGACGAACACCGGGGAGCTGTTTTTT
TRBJ1-2	-	TRBV6-5	-	CASLAGEVSYGYTF	TGTGCCAGCTTGGCCGGGGAAGTAAGCTATGGCTACACCTTC
TRBJ1-1	once	TRBV7-9	-	CASSSLPGRIEAFF	TGTGCCAGCAGCTCGCTCCCGGGACGGATTGAAGCTTTCTTT
TRBJ1-2	-	TRBV7-2	TRBD1	CASSFGGQGILYGYTF	TGTGCCAGCAGCTTCGGTGGACAGGGCATACTCTATGGCTACACCTTC
TRBJ2-1	-	TRBV18	TRBD2	CASTTLAGRSSYNEQFF	TGTGCCAGCACCACCCTAGCGGGGAGGAGCTCCTACAATGAGCAGTTCTTC
TRBJ2-7	-	TRBV3-1/TRBV3-2	TRBD1	CASSQGWGQSPYEQYF	TGTGCCAGCAGCCAAGGGTGGGGACAGTCGCCCTACGAGCAGTACTTC
TRBJ2-3	-	TRBV7-8	-	CASSLVGGVTDTQYF	TGTGCCAGCAGCTTAGTGGGGGGCGTAACAGATACGCAGTATTTT
TRBJ1-2	-	TRBV19	TRBD1	CASSSTGTGVYGYTF	TGTGCCAGTAGTAGCACCGGGACAGGGGTCTATGGCTACACCTTC
TRBJ2-7	-	TRBV7-2	-	CASSSIRVGLEQYF	TGTGCCAGCAGCTCCATTAGGGTCGGGCTCGAGCAGTACTTC
TRBJ1-3	-	TRBV4-2	TRBD1	CASSQEPGGPFSGNTIYF	TGTGCCAGCAGCCAAGAGCCAGGGGGTCCCTTCTCTGGAAACACCATATATTTT